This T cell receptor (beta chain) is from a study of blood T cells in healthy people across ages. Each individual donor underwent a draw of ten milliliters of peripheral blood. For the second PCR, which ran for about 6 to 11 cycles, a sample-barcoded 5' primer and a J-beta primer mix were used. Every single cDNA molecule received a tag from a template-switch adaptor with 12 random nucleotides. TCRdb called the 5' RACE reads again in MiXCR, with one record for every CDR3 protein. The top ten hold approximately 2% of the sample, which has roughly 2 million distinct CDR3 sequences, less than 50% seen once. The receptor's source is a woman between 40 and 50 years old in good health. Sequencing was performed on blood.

CDR3 nucleotides: TGCGCCAGCAGCTTGAAGACAGGGGCTGGGACAGATACGCAGTATTTT. Translated, it gives CASSLKTGAGTDTQYF. The chain carries TRBV5-1 and TRBJ2-3; TRBD1 aligns across 8 bases. CDR1 is SGHRS and CDR2 is YFSETQ in the germline V gene. Trimming cost V 1 base and J 3 bases; bases outside gene matches: 7. The CDR3 totals 16 residues. The whole variable domain, remainder taken from reference TRBV5-1 and TRBJ2-3, is KAGVTQTPRYLIKTRGQQVTLSCSPISGHRSVSWYQQTPGQGLQFLFEYFSETQRNKGNFPGRFSGRQFSNSRSEMNVSTLELGDSALYLCASSLKTGAGTDTQYFGPGTRLTVL.